This T cell receptor beta chain emerged from a study of T cells in Graves' hyperthyroidism and ophthalmopathy. Whole-study results and caveats: Within blood appeared most thyroid clonotypes that had expanded above 0.001.

Hyperthyroidism, newly diagnosed and lasting under 2 months, affected patients aged 18 to 65. This clonotype came up many times. Its antigen remains unknown. Germline CDR1 and CDR2: LGHNT and FRNRAP. The CDR3 is made up of 14 amino acids. V was trimmed by 0 bases and J by 3 bases, leaving 8 bases between them. TCR beta CDR3 regions were amplified from RNA transcripts. First-round RT-PCR with HTBI primers amplified the TCR CDR3 region. From the multiplex PCR reads, TCRdb called clonotypes with MiXCR, one entry per CDR3 protein. The data hold 450,000 to 650,000 distinct CDR3 sequences, with less than 25% observed a single time.

The material sequenced was blood. The sequence came from a man between 18 and 35 years old with Graves' hyperthyroidism. This chain uses TRBV12-5 with TRBJ1-2, with TRBD1 as a possible D gene (5 bases). CDR3 coding DNA: TGTGCTAGTGGTTTGGTCGTGGGGCACTATGGCTACACCTTC. Its translation is CASGLVVGHYGYTF.